Each of the 24 T cell receptor beta chains below was sequenced from the same sample in a study of CD4 T cells in relation to SARS-CoV-2 and coronaviruses. TCRdb's copy holds only in-frame clones and misses some; the assay was immunoSEQ multiplex PCR. Counted here are about 56,000 clones, roughly 94% occurring once; the ten biggest clones make up roughly 0.4%. Sequencing was done on a sample of naive CD4+ T cells from PBMCs. The subset: naive CD4+ T cells isolated by negative enrichment. These receptors were collected from an adult with COVID-19.

V usage is TRBV4-1 and J usage is TRBJ2-5, with D maybe TRBD1 (6 bases). V was pared by 4 bases and J by 2 bases, with 20 bases between. The CDR3 covers 17 residues. Germline CDR1 and CDR2: MGHRA and YSYEKL. The CDR3 reads CASSLLTHLGAQETQYF. The CDR3 bases are TGCGCCAGCAGCCTCCTCACTCACTTGGGGGCACAAGAGACCCAGTACTTC.

The genes are TRBV5-1 and TRBJ1-6, with D unresolved. The CDR3 consists of 14 residues. Looked up from germline, CDR1 is SGHRS and CDR2 is YFSETQ. Trimming removed 4 bases from V and 9 bases from J, with 14 bases in between. CDR3 sequence: CASSVQSGSSPLHF. CDR3 in DNA: TGCGCCAGCAGCGTACAGAGCGGAAGTTCACCCCTCCACTTT. The full variable domain, with the rest looked up from reference TRBV5-1 and TRBJ1-6, is KAGVTQTPRYLIKTRGQQVTLSCSPISGHRSVSWYQQTPGQGLQFLFEYFSETQRNKGNFPGRFSGRQFSNSRSEMNVSTLELGDSALYLCASSVQSGSSPLHFGNGTRLTVT.

This clone was seen only once. The chain is built from TRBV29-1 and TRBJ1-1, with D maybe TRBD1 (6 bases). The CDR3 covers 15 residues. CDR1 is SQVTM, CDR2 ANQGSEA, per germline. Here the CDR3 DNA reads TGCGGGGAGGGGGGGGGTACCCGATTTAACACTGAAGCTTTCTTT. Its translation is CGEGGGTRFNTEAFF.

V and J are TRBV19 and TRBJ2-1; D not resolved. Trimming shortened V by 2 bases and J by 4 bases, and 9 bases separated the two germline ends. In germline, CDR1 is LNHDA, CDR2 SQIVND (reference sequence). This CDR3 is 14 amino acids long. CDR3 sequence: CASSITGGYNEQFF. In nucleotides, the CDR3 is TGTGCCAGTAGTATAACCGGCGGTTACAATGAGCAGTTCTTC.

The chain couples TRBV30 to TRBJ2-3; TRBD2 agrees at 7 bases. Germline loops: CDR1 GTSNPN, CDR2 SVGIG (reference sequence). CDR3 length: 15 residues. After removal of 0 bases from V and 5 bases from J, the junction contained 8 bases not matched to a gene. CDR3 sequence reads: CAWSVLAAFGDTQYF. DNA for the CDR3: TGTGCCTGGAGTGTTCTAGCGGCCTTTGGAGATACGCAGTATTTT. The entire variable domain, with the rest obtained from reference TRBV30 and TRBJ2-3, is as follows: SQTIHQWPATLVQPVGSPLSLECTVEGTSNPNLYWYRQAAGRGLQLLFYSVGIGQISSEVPQNLSASRPQDRQFILSSKKLLLSDSGFYLCAWSVLAAFGDTQYFGPGTRLTVL.

The chain uses TRBV27 and TRBJ2-2; D gene ambiguous. CDR3 size: 15 residues. V dropped 2 bases and J dropped 6 bases, with 13 bases sitting between them. CDR1 is MNHEY and CDR2 is SMNVEV in the germline V gene (reference sequence). In DNA, the CDR3 is TGTGCCAGCAGTTTACGTTACGTCCAGGCCGGGGAGCTGTTTTTT. Translating it yields CASSLRYVQAGELFF.

The V call is TRBV4-3, the J call TRBJ2-1, with TRBD1 as a possible D gene (6 bases). The CDR3 sequence is 22 residues long. Per the germline V gene, CDR1 is LGHNA and CDR2 is YSLEER. Trimming took off 1 base at V and 2 bases at J, with 30 bases between the two ends. CDR3 coding DNA: TGCGCCAGCAGCCAAGTGGCAGGGAGATCAGGGGAAAGACGGGGCCCCTACAATGAGCAGTTCTTC. Encoded protein: CASSQVAGRSGERRGPYNEQFF.

The chain joins TRBV6-5 to TRBJ2-3, with a weak D call TRBD2 (5 bases). This CDR3 spans 14 amino acids. Germline lookup yields CDR1 MNHEY and CDR2 SVGAGI. Trimming took off 6 bases at V and 1 base at J, with 11 bases between the two ends. The CDR3 DNA is TGTGCCAGCAGCTTCGGACTCGGCACAGATACGCAGTATTTT. Protein: CASSFGLGTDTQYF.

The chain recombines TRBV28 with TRBJ1-1; 8 bases line up with TRBD1. The CDR3 runs to 13 residues. Germline CDR1 is MDHEN and CDR2 is SYDVKM. The ends lost 6 bases at V and 6 bases at J; junction bases unmatched: 6. CDR3 in DNA: TGTGCCAGCAGAGTGACAGGGGTGCCTGAAGCTTTCTTT. Translated: CASRVTGVPEAFF.

This clone appeared once. This chain links TRBV30 with TRBJ1-5, with D hard to call. Per germline, CDR1 GTSNPN and CDR2 SVGIG (reference sequence). The germline V and J ends were trimmed by 5 bases and 0 bases, with 11 bases remaining between them. This CDR3 comprises 14 residues. CDR3 sequence: CAWSRGDSNQPQHF. The DNA for the CDR3 is TGTGCCTGGTCCCGTGGGGATAGCAATCAGCCCCAGCATTTT.

This chain uses TRBV19 with TRBJ2-1, with a tentative D call TRBD2 (5 bases). The CDR3 spans 15 residues. V lost 6 bases and J lost 0, with 12 bases in between. The germline gives CDR1 LNHDA, CDR2 SQIVND (reference sequence). The chain's CDR3 is CASSTRNPSYNEQFF. The CDR3 DNA sequence: TGTGCCAGTAGCACTAGAAATCCCTCCTACAATGAGCAGTTCTTC. The whole variable domain, remainder taken from reference TRBV19 and TRBJ2-1, is DGGITQSPKYLFRKEGQNVTLSCEQNLNHDAMYWYRQDPGQGLRLIYYSQIVNDFQKGDIAEGYSVSREKKESFPLTVTSAQKNPTAFYLCASSTRNPSYNEQFFGPGTRLTVL.

The chain is built from TRBV6-5 and TRBJ2-1; maybe TRBD1 (5 bases). Trimming removed 6 bases at V and 4 bases at J, with 10 bases between. Germline V lookup: CDR1 MNHEY, CDR2 SVGAGI. The length of the CDR3 is 13 residues. CDR3 loop: CASSYRRYNEQFF. The CDR3 DNA reads TGTGCCAGCAGCTACAGGCGGTACAATGAGCAGTTCTTC.

V gene TRBV3-1 (or the pseudogene TRBV3-2) combines with J gene TRBJ1-1; D is ambiguous. Per germline, CDR1 LGHDT and CDR2 YNNKEL (reference sequence). Trimming shortened V by 2 bases and J by 5 bases, and 9 bases separated the two germline ends. The CDR3 totals 13 residues. The CDR3 is CASSQLAATEAFF. The CDR3 coding sequence is TGTGCCAGCAGCCAACTTGCTGCGACTGAAGCTTTCTTT.

The CDR3 loop reads CASSLTGQGVHEQYF. The CDR3, as DNA: TGTGCCAGCAGTCTTACGGGACAGGGGGTCCACGAGCAGTACTTC. This chain links TRBV7-2 with TRBJ2-7, with 11 bases that match TRBD1. Germline CDR1 is SGHTA and CDR2 is FQGNSA. The length of the CDR3 is 15 residues. The V gene end was trimmed by 6 bases and the J gene end by 5 bases; junction bases not matched to a gene: 9.

The V call is TRBV7-3, the J call TRBJ2-3; 7 bases match TRBD2. J was trimmed by 5 bases and V by 2 bases; bases with no gene match: 1. This CDR3 contains 13 residues. Germline assignment: CDR1 SGHTA and CDR2 FQGTGA. CDR3 coding DNA: TGTGCCAGCAGCTTAGCGGGAGTAGATACGCAGTATTTT. Translated: CASSLAGVDTQYF. Based on the CDR3 plus reference TRBV7-3 and TRBJ2-3, the full variable domain is GAGVSQTPSNKVTEKGKYVELRCDPISGHTALYWYRQSLGQGPEFLIYFQGTGAADDSGLPNDRFFAVRPEGSVSTLKIQRTERGDSAVYLCASSLAGVDTQYFGPGTRLTVL.

The J gene is TRBJ1-6, the V gene TRBV14; tentatively, D is TRBD1 (6 bases). The V and J ends lost 3 bases and 6 bases respectively, with 12 bases between them. The CDR3 extends over 15 amino acids. Germline V CDR1 and CDR2: SGHDN, FVKESK. CDR3 sequence reads: CASSQNRAGNSPLHF. The DNA for the CDR3 is TGTGCCAGCAGCCAGAACAGGGCCGGTAATTCACCCCTCCACTTT.

The chain joins TRBV6-2 or TRBV6-3 to TRBJ2-7; 9 positions agree with TRBD1. Germline CDR1 and CDR2: MNHEY and SVGEGT. This CDR3 region has 15 residues. J lost 6 bases, V lost 6 bases, and 12 bases had no gene match. The CDR3 DNA follows: TGTGCCAGCAGCCCCGGGACAGGGTCCCACGGCGAGCAGTACTTC. Translated, it gives CASSPGTGSHGEQYF.

The table lists this clone with a count of one. The chain has TRBV9 and TRBJ1-4; 7 bases agree with TRBD1. This CDR3 is 15 amino acids long. Unmatched junction bases numbered 4, after V lost 2 bases and J lost 3 bases. Per the germline V gene, CDR1 is SGDLS and CDR2 is YYNGEE. The CDR3 is CASSVRDRANEKLFF. The CDR3 DNA is TGTGCCAGCAGCGTCCGGGACAGAGCTAATGAAAAACTGTTTTTT.

The chain uses TRBV25-1 and TRBJ2-1; TRBD1 aligns across 8 bases. Germline V lookup: CDR1 MGHDK, CDR2 SYGVNS. J gave up 8 bases and V 3 bases, and 9 bases lay outside the gene matches. The CDR3 is 15 amino acids. The CDR3 here is CASSESGGVRDEQFF. For the CDR3, the DNA is TGTGCCAGCAGTGAGTCAGGGGGCGTGAGGGATGAGCAGTTCTTC.

The genes are TRBV15 and TRBJ2-7, with unresolved D. The CDR3 covers 15 residues. V dropped 6 bases and J dropped 2 bases, with 17 bases sitting between them. CDR1 is LNHNV, CDR2 YYDKDF, per germline (reference sequence). This chain's CDR3 is CATSASGYNPYEQYF. The CDR3 DNA sequence: TGTGCCACCAGTGCCTCAGGATACAACCCCTACGAGCAGTACTTC.

The V gene is TRBV3-1 (or the pseudogene TRBV3-2), the J gene TRBJ1-5, with unresolved D. The CDR3 runs to 16 residues. The germline V and J ends were trimmed by 1 base and 2 bases, with 12 bases remaining between them. Germline CDR1 and CDR2: LGHDT and YNNKEL (reference sequence). The CDR3 nucleotides are TGTGCCAGCAGCCAAGGGAACATCCCGGGCAATCAGCCCCAGCATTTT. Translated: CASSQGNIPGNQPQHF.

The gene calls are TRBV5-4 and TRBJ1-3; 10 bases are a match to TRBD1. Germline CDR1 is SGHNT and CDR2 is YYREEE (reference sequence). The CDR3 length is 16 residues. J gave up 4 bases and V 4 bases, and 8 bases lay outside the gene matches. The CDR3 DNA reads as TGTGCCAGCAGCCCGACAGGGGGCGCGGAAGGAAACACCATATATTTT. Amino acids: CASSPTGGAEGNTIYF.

The CDR3 nucleotides are TGTGCCAGTAGTCCCTACCCAGGGGGCTACGAGCAGTACTTC. It codes for CASSPYPGGYEQYF. The rearrangement uses TRBV19 and TRBJ2-7; the match to TRBD1 covers 7 bases. The CDR3 covers 14 residues. CDR1 is LNHDA, CDR2 SQIVND, per germline (reference sequence). V shed 5 bases and J 3 bases; nucleotides not matched to a gene: 7.

This chain connects TRBV6-2 or TRBV6-3 to TRBJ1-6; D is ambiguous. The CDR3 contains 14 residues. V lost 2 bases and J lost 3, with 5 bases in between. The germline V gene has CDR1 MNHEY and CDR2 SVGEGT. In DNA form, the CDR3 reads TGTGCCAGCAGTTACAGGAACTATAATTCACCCCTCCACTTT. Its protein product is CASSYRNYNSPLHF.